This record concerns one T cell receptor (beta chain) sequence. The antigen remains undetermined. This sample is drawn from a study of beta chain features in type 1 diabetes. Of the isolated RNA, all was reverse transcribed, and so the sequenced material was expressed TCRB transcripts. TCRdb's copy holds only in-frame clones and misses some; the assay was immunoSEQ multiplex PCR. The sample has 850,000 to 900,000 clones; about a sixth are singletons. Notes on the study in general: A moderate, significant TCRB CDR3 shortening appeared in type 1 diabetes across four CD4+ subsets.

Sorting with CD45RO/CCR7/CD25/CD127/CD95/CD27 yielded naive, central memory, regulatory and stem-like memory CD4+ cells. The clonotype was recovered from a woman under 30 in good health. Material: naive CD4+ T cells from blood.

CDR3 DNA sequence: TGTGCCAGCAGTTACTCGAGTGTGGGCTCTGGAAACACCATATATTTT. Its translation: CASSYSSVGSGNTIYF. The chain links TRBV6-5 to TRBJ1-3; D not resolved. Germline V gene lookup returns CDR1 MNHEY and CDR2 SVGAGI. This CDR3 is built from 16 residues. V was clipped by 0 bases and J by 0 bases, with 9 bases between them.